The 3 T cell receptor beta chains reported below all come from one sample, sequenced in a study of blood T cell repertoires in COVID-19. The table came from immunoSEQ multiplex PCR; TCRdb's copy has only in-frame clones and leaves some out. The sample consists of roughly 220,000 clones, around 84% of them appearing once. The sample was peripheral blood. These receptors were taken from an elderly man with acute or convalescent COVID-19.

V and J are TRBV28 and TRBJ2-7; D remains unclear. V dropped 8 bases and J dropped 6 bases, with 17 bases sitting between them. Germline loops: CDR1 MDHEN, CDR2 SYDVKM. The length of the CDR3 is 13 residues. CDR3 DNA: TGTGCCAGCTCTTCCTTGAGGTCTTCCGAGCAGTACTTC. Its protein product is CASSSLRSSEQYF.

The chain uses TRBV5-1 and TRBJ2-3; 11 bases match TRBD2. The germline gives CDR1 SGHRS, CDR2 YFSETQ. The length of the CDR3 is 17 residues. V lost 2 bases to trimming and J lost 0 bases; unmatched junction nucleotides: 5. The CDR3 nucleotides are TGCGCCAGCAGCTTCGGACTAGCGGGCACTAGCACAGATACGCAGTATTTT. This encodes CASSFGLAGTSTDTQYF.

CDR3 bases: TGTGCCAGCAGCGAGAGCACAGATACGCAGTATTTT. This gives the protein CASSESTDTQYF. The chain employs TRBV7-9 and TRBJ2-3; D remains ambiguous. This CDR3 spans 12 amino acids. Germline assignment: CDR1 SEHNR and CDR2 FQNEAQ (reference sequence). Trimming pared 5 bases from V and 0 bases from J, leaving 3 bases between. The full variable domain, rest sourced from reference TRBV7-9 and TRBJ2-3, is DTGVSQNPRHKITKRGQNVTFRCDPISEHNRLYWYRQTLGQGPEFLTYFQNEAQLEKSRLLSDRFSAERPKGSFSTLEIQRTEQGDSAMYLCASSESTDTQYFGPGTRLTVL.